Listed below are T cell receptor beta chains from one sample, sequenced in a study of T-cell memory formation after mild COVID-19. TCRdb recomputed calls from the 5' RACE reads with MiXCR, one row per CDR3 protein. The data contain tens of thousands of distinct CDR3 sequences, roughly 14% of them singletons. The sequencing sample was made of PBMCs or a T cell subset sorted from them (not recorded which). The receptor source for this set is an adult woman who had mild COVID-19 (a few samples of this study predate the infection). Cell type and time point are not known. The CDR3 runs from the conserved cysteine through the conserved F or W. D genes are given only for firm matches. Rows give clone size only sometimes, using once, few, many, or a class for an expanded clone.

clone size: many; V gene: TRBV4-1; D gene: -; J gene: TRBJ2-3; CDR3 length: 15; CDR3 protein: CASSQGPSPPDTQYF; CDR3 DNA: TGCGCCAGCAGCCAAGGGCCCTCACCCCCAGATACGCAGTATTTT
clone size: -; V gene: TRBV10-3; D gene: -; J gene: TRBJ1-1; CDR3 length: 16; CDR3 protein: CAISGSGARTNTEAFF; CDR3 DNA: TGTGCCATCAGTGGGTCGGGGGCCAGAACGAACACTGAAGCTTTCTTT
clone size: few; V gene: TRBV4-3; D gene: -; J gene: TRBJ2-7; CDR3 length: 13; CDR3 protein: CPSSQDPEYEQYF; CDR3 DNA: TGCCCCAGCAGCCAAGATCCAGAGTACGAGCAGTACTTC
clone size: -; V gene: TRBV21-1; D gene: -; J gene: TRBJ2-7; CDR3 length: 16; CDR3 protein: CASSPPEEESSYEQYF; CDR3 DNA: TGTGCCAGCAGCCCCCCCGAGGAGGAGAGCTCCTACGAGCAGTACTTC
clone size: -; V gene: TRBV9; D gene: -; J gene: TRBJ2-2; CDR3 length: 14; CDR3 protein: CASSVALGPGELFF; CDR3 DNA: TGTGCCAGCAGCGTAGCTCTGGGCCCCGGGGAGCTGTTTTTT
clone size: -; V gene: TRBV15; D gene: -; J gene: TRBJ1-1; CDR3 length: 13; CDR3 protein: CATSPGGAPEAFF; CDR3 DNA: TGTGCCACCAGCCCTGGGGGAGCCCCGGAAGCTTTCTTT
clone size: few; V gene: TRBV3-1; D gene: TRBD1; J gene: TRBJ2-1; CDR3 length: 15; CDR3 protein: CASSPGTGPYNEQFF; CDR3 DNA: TGTGCCAGCAGCCCAGGGACAGGACCCTACAATGAGCAGTTCTTC
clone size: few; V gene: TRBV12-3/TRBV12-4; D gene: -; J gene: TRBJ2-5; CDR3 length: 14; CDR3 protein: CASSSTGGGETQYF; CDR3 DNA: TGTGCCAGCAGTTCGACAGGTGGCGGGGAGACCCAGTACTTC
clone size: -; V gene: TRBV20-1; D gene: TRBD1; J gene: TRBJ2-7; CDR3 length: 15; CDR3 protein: CSAIQTGDSSYEQYF; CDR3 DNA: TGCAGTGCCATTCAGACAGGGGATAGCTCCTACGAGCAGTACTTC
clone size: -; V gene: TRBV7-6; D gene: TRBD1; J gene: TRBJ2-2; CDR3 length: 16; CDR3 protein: CASSFPDRENTGELFF; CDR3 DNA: TGTGCCAGCAGCTTTCCGGACAGGGAGAACACCGGGGAGCTGTTTTTT
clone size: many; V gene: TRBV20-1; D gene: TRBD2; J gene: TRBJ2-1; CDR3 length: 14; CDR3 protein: CSARSSGRVTEQFF; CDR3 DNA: TGCAGTGCTAGATCTAGCGGGAGGGTTACGGAGCAGTTCTTC
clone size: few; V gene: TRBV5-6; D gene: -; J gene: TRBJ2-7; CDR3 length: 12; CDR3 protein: CASSSSGAEQYF; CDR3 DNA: TGTGCCAGCAGCTCATCAGGGGCCGAGCAGTACTTC
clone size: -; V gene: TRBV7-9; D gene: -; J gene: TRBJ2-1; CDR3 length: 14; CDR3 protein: CASSLARLNNEQFF; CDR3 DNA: TGTGCCAGCAGCTTAGCGCGATTAAACAATGAGCAGTTCTTC
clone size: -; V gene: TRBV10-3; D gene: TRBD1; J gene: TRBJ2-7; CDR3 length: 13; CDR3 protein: CAIDGDSPYEQYF; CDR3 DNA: TGTGCCATCGATGGGGACAGCCCCTACGAGCAGTACTTC
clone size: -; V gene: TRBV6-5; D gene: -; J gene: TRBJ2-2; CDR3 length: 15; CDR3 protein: CASKGQNMGTGELFF; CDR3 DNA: TGTGCCAGCAAAGGACAGAACATGGGCACCGGGGAGCTGTTTTTT
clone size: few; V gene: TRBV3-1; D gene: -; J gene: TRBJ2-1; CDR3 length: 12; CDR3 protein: CASSQDTYEQFF; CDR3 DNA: TGTGCCAGCAGCCAAGATACCTATGAGCAGTTCTTC
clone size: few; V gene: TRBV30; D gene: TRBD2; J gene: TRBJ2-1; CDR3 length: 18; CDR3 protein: CAWSVRLTSGGNYNEQFF; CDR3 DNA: TGTGCCTGGAGTGTAAGGTTAACTAGCGGGGGGAACTACAATGAGCAGTTCTTC
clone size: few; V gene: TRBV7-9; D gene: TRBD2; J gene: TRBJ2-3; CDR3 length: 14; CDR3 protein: CASSSTSGADTQYF; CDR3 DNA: TGTGCCAGCAGCTCTACTAGCGGCGCAGATACGCAGTATTTT
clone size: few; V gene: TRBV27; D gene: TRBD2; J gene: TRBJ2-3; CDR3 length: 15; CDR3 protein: CASSRVSGRTDTQYF; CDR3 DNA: TGTGCCAGCAGCAGGGTTAGCGGGCGCACAGATACGCAGTATTTT
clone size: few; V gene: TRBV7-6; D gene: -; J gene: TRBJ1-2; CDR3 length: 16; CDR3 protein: CASSLAPSGKDYGYTF; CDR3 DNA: TGTGCCAGCAGCTTAGCTCCCTCAGGGAAGGACTATGGCTACACCTTC
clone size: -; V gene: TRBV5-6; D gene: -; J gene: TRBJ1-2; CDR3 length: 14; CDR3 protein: CASRPPGRHYGYTF; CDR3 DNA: TGTGCCAGCAGACCCCCGGGACGCCACTATGGCTACACCTTC
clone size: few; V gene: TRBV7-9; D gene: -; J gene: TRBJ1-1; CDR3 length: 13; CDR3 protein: CASSPDSSTEAFF; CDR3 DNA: TGTGCCAGCAGCCCCGACTCCAGTACTGAAGCTTTCTTT
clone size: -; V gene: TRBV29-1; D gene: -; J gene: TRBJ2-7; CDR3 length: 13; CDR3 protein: CSVPEGVLYEQYF; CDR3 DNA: TGCAGCGTCCCAGAGGGTGTCCTCTACGAGCAGTACTTC
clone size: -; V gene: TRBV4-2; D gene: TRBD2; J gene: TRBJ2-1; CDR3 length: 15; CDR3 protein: CASSQLAGKGDEQFF; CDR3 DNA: TGTGCCAGCAGCCAACTAGCGGGAAAAGGCGATGAGCAGTTCTTC
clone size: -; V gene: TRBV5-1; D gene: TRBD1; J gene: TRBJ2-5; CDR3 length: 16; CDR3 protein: CASSRPTTGEQETQYF; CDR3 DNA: TGCGCCAGCAGCCGACCCACGACAGGGGAACAAGAGACCCAGTACTTC
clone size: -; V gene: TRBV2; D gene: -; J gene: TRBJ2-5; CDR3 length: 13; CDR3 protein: CARKDRHQETQYF; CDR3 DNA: TGTGCCAGGAAAGACAGGCACCAAGAGACCCAGTACTTC
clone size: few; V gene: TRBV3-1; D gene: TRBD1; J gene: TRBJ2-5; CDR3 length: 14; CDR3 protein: CASSRMDRGQTQYF; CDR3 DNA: TGTGCCAGCAGTCGGATGGACAGGGGGCAGACCCAGTACTTC
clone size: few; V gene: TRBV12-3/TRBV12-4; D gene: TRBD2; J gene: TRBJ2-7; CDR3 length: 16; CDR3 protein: CASSAQLAGGSPGQYF; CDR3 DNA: TGTGCCAGCAGTGCCCAACTAGCGGGGGGGTCCCCGGGGCAGTACTTC
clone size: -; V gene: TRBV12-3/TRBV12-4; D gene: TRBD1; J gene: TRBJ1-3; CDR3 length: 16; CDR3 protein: CASRYLGQDSGNTIYF; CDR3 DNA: TGTGCCAGCAGGTACCTCGGACAGGACTCTGGAAACACCATATATTTT
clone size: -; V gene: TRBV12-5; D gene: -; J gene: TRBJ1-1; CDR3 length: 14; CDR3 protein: CASGLVSGRTEAFF; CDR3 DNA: TGTGCTAGTGGTTTGGTATCAGGGAGGACTGAAGCTTTCTTT
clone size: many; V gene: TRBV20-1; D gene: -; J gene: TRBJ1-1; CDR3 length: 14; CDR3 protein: CSAPVGGPGTEAFF; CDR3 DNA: TGCAGTGCCCCAGTTGGGGGGCCGGGGACTGAAGCTTTCTTT
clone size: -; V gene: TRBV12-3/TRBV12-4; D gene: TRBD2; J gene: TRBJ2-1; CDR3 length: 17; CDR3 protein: CASRLGGRTSVSNEQFF; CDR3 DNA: TGTGCCAGCAGGTTAGGGGGGAGGACTAGCGTTTCGAATGAGCAGTTCTTC
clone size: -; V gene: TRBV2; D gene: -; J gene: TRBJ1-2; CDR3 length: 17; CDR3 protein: CASIPNLTANLLSGYTF; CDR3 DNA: TGTGCCAGCATTCCAAACTTGACAGCGAACCTTCTGAGTGGCTACACCTTC
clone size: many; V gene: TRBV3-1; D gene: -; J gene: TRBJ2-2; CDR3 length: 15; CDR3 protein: CASSTGTENTGELFF; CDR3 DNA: TGTGCCAGCAGCACCGGGACGGAGAACACCGGGGAGCTGTTTTTT
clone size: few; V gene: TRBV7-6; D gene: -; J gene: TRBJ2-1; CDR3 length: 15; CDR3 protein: CASSPDTSSYNEQFF; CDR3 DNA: TGTGCCAGCAGCCCCGACACGAGCTCCTACAATGAGCAGTTCTTC
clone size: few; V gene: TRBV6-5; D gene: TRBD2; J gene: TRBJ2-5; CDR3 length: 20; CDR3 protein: CASSYSHIRLAGEGQETQYF; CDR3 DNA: TGTGCCAGCAGTTACTCTCATATCAGGCTAGCGGGAGAGGGGCAAGAGACCCAGTACTTC
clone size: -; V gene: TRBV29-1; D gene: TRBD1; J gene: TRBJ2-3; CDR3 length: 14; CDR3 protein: CSVAGTGQGDTQYF; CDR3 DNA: TGCAGCGTCGCCGGGACAGGCCAGGGAGATACGCAGTATTTT
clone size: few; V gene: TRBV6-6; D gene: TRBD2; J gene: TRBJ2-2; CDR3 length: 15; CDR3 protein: CASRLAGGNTGELFF; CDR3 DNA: TGTGCCAGCCGTCTAGCGGGGGGGAACACCGGGGAGCTGTTTTTT
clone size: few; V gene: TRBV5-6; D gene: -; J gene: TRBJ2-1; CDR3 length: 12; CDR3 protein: CASSPGNNEQFF; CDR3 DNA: TGTGCCAGCAGCCCCGGGAACAATGAGCAGTTCTTC
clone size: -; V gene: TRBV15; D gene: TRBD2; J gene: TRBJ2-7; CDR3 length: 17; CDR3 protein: CATSRDSQAGESYEQYF; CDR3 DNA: TGTGCCACCAGCAGAGATTCACAAGCGGGAGAGTCCTACGAGCAGTACTTC
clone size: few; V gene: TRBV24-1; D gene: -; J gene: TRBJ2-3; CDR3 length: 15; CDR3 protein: CATRAGFDSADTQYF; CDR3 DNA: TGTGCCACCAGGGCCGGTTTTGACAGCGCAGATACGCAGTATTTT
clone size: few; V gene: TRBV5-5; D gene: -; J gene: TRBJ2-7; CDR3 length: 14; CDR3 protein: CASSDENSSYEQYF; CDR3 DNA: TGTGCCAGCAGCGACGAGAATAGCTCCTACGAGCAGTACTTC
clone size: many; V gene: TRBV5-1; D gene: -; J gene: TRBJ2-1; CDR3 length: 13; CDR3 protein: CASSFRVGEEQFF; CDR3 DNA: TGCGCCAGCAGCTTCAGGGTTGGAGAAGAGCAGTTCTTC
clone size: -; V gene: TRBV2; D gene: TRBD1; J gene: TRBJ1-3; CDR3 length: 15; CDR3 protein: CASSEGRGLGNTIYF; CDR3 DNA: TGTGCCAGCAGTGAAGGCAGGGGGCTTGGAAACACCATATATTTT
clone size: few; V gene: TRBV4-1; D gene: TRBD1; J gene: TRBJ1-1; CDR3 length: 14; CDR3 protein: CASSQGDRETEAFF; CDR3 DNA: TGCGCCAGCAGCCAAGGGGACAGGGAAACTGAAGCTTTCTTT